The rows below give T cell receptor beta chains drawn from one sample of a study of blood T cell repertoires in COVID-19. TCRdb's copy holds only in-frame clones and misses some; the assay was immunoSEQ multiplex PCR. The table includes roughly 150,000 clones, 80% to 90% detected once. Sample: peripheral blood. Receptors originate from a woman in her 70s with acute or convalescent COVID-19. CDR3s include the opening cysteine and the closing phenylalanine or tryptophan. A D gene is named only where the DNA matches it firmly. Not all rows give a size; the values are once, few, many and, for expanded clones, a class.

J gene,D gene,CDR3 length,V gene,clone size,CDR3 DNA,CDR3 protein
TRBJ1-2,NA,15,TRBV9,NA,TGTGCCAGCAGCGTAGGAGGCCTAGCTAACTATGGCTACACCTTC,CASSVGGLANYGYTF
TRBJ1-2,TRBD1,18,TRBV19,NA,TGTGCCAGTAGTAGGGATCTACCGGGACAGAGAGCTAACTATGGCTACACCTTC,CASSRDLPGQRANYGYTF
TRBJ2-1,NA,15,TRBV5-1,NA,TGCGCCAGCAGCAAGGAGTACGGCTTTGACAATGAGCAGTTCTTC,CASSKEYGFDNEQFF
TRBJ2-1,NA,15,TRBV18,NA,TGTGCCAGCTCACCGCAGGGAGGGGGGGAATATGAGCAGTTCTTC,CASSPQGGGEYEQFF
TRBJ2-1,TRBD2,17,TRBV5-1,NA,TGCGCCAGCAGCTCGGCAGTTTTAGCGGGGGCCGCGGATGAGCAGTTCTTC,CASSSAVLAGAADEQFF
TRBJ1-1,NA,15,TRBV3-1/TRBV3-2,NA,TGTGCCAGCAGCCAAGTAGTAGGGGAGAACACTGAAGCTTTCTTT,CASSQVVGENTEAFF
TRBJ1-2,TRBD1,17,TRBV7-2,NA,TGTGCCAGCAGCTCACAGGACAGGAGCCGACTCCTGTATGGCTACACCTTC,CASSSQDRSRLLYGYTF
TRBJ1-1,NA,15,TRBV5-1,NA,TGCGCCAGCAGCTCATCAGGGGAGCTTACAACTGAAGCTTTCTTT,CASSSSGELTTEAFF
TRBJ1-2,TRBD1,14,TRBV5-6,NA,TGTGCCAGCAGTCGCACAGGGGGCGACTATGGCTACACCTTC,CASSRTGGDYGYTF
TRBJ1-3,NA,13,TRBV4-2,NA,TGTGCCAGCACCCCCTCAGCTGGAAACACCATATATTTT,CASTPSAGNTIYF
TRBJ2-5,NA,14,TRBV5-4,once,TGTGCCAGCAGCTTGGATGGAGGGATACAGACCCAGTACTTC,CASSLDGGIQTQYF
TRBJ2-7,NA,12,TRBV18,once,TGTGCCAGCTCACCACAGGGGCACGAGCAGTACTTC,CASSPQGHEQYF
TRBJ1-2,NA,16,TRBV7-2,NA,TGTGCCAGCAGCTTCTCCGACAGAAATCCCCGTTATGGCTACACCTTC,CASSFSDRNPRYGYTF
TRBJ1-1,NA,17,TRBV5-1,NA,TGCGCCAGCAGCTTGGACGACACCCCGGTGCGGAACACTGAAGCTTTCTTT,CASSLDDTPVRNTEAFF
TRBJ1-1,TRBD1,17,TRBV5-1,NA,TGCGCCAGCACTCGGAGGGGGCGAGACATGGGTGGGACTGAAGCTTTCTTT,CASTRRGRDMGGTEAFF
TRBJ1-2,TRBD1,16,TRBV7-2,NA,TGTGCCAGCAGCCCGGGAAGACAGGGGGTCGCCTATGGCTACACCTTC,CASSPGRQGVAYGYTF
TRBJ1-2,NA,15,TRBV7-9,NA,TGTGCCAGCAGCCCGAGCCTGACAGCTTCCAATGGCTACACCTTC,CASSPSLTASNGYTF
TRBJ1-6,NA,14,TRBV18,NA,TGTGCCAGCTCACTCGGGAGGCAGGGGTCACCCCTCCACTTT,CASSLGRQGSPLHF
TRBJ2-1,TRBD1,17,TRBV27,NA,TGTGCCAGCAGCCCGACAGGGGTTTGGGTCCCCTCCCCCGAGCAGTTCTTC,CASSPTGVWVPSPEQFF
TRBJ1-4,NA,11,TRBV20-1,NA,TGCAGTGTAAAGGGGTATGAAAAACTGTTTTTT,CSVKGYEKLFF
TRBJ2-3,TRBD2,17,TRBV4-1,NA,TGCGCCAGCAGCCTCCGGCCTAGCGGGGGGGGTAGTCTTACGCAGTATTTT,CASSLRPSGGGSLTQYF